A selection of T cell receptor beta chains follows, all from one sample in a study of blood T cell repertoires in COVID-19. Profiled with immunoSEQ multiplex PCR; TCRdb holds only in-frame clones, not every one. The data hold about 83,000 clones, with more than 75% observed a single time. Specimen: peripheral blood. The receptors were sampled from a man aged 45 to 65 with active COVID-19. Each CDR3 is given with its conserved first and last residue. Fields, in order: J gene, V gene, D gene, clone size, CDR3 length, CDR3 DNA, CDR3 protein. The D gene is left open where the match is weak. Size is omitted from some rows. Given values are once, few, many or a class for expanded clones.

TRBJ2-1 TRBV6-2/TRBV6-3 TRBD2 . 13 TGTGCCAGCAGTTTACTAGCGGGAGGTGAGCAGTTCTTC CASSLLAGGEQFF
TRBJ1-1 TRBV5-4 . . 14 TGTGCCAGCAGCCCGGTGGGGGGTAACACTGAAGCTTTCTTT CASSPVGGNTEAFF
TRBJ1-1 TRBV27 TRBD1 . 14 TGTGCCAGCAGTGGGGACAGGGCGAACACTGAAGCTTTCTTT CASSGDRANTEAFF
TRBJ1-3 TRBV5-5 TRBD1 . 19 TGTGCCAGCAGCTTGGCCGGGCAGGGGGCAAGAAGGGGAGGAAACACCATATATTTT CASSLAGQGARRGGNTIYF
TRBJ2-1 TRBV2 TRBD2 . 14 TGTGCCAGCATCGGGGGACTAGCGGGACTCGAGCAGTTCTTC CASIGGLAGLEQFF
TRBJ2-5 TRBV11-3 TRBD1 . 14 TGTGCCAGCAGCCCCGGGACAGGGGCACAGACCCAGTACTTC CASSPGTGAQTQYF
TRBJ2-3 TRBV3-1/TRBV3-2 TRBD2 once 16 TGTGCCAGCAGCCAAGAGCCTAGCGGGAGTACAGATACGCAGTATTTT CASSQEPSGSTDTQYF
TRBJ2-2 TRBV5-6 TRBD1 few 17 TGTGCCAGCAGCGAAGGGACAGGGGGCTTGGTTTCCGGGGAGCTGTTTTTT CASSEGTGGLVSGELFF
TRBJ1-2 TRBV5-1 TRBD1 . 16 TGCGCCAGCAGTCCCGAGACAGGGGGCTCCCCTCGGGGCTACACCTTC CASSPETGGSPRGYTF
TRBJ1-1 TRBV29-1 . . 12 TGCAGCGCCACCTCGGGGGGGACTGAAGCTTTCTTT CSATSGGTEAFF
TRBJ2-3 TRBV7-9 . . 13 TGTGTTATTTCACGGGGAGTTCCAGATACGCAGTATTTT CVISRGVPDTQYF
TRBJ1-2 TRBV19 TRBD1 . 15 TGTGCCAGTGGCGACGGACAGGGGTCCTACTATGGCTACACCTTC CASGDGQGSYYGYTF
TRBJ2-2 TRBV7-3 . . 14 TGTGCCAGCAGCCAAAGCGGGAACACCGGGGAGCTGTTTTTT CASSQSGNTGELFF
TRBJ1-2 TRBV9 . . 14 TGTGCCAGCAGCGTAGCAGAACACAGATATGGCTACACCTTC CASSVAEHRYGYTF
TRBJ2-1 TRBV9 TRBD2 . 19 TGTGCCAGCAGCGTACGCCTACCGGGGGGCGGGAGGGCTCGGGATGAGCAGTTCTTC CASSVRLPGGGRARDEQFF
TRBJ2-2 TRBV11-3 . . 15 TGTGCCAGCAGCGAGGGTTCAACGAACACCGGGGAGCTGTTTTTT CASSEGSTNTGELFF
TRBJ2-7 TRBV29-1 . . 13 TGCAGCGTTGTCCGGGGGTGGGGGTACGAGCAGTACTTC CSVVRGWGYEQYF
TRBJ1-1 TRBV27 . . 14 TGTGCCAGCAGTTCTCTGACAGGGAACACTGAAGCTTTCTTT CASSSLTGNTEAFF
TRBJ1-2 TRBV4-3 TRBD1 . 15 TGCGCCAGCAGCCGTGCCGGGACAGGATTCTATGGCTACACCTTC CASSRAGTGFYGYTF
TRBJ2-3 TRBV30 TRBD2 . 15 TGTGCCTGGACTGTTAACAGCGGGAGCTCAGATACGCAGTATTTT CAWTVNSGSSDTQYF
TRBJ2-2 TRBV7-6 TRBD2 . 18 TGTGCCAGCAGCTTAGGTCGGGCTAGCGGGAGGAACACCGGGGAGCTGTTTTTT CASSLGRASGRNTGELFF
TRBJ2-6 TRBV7-2 . . 17 TGTGCCAGCAGCTTAGTCCGGGTCCCAGGGGGGGCCAACGTCCTGACTTTC CASSLVRVPGGANVLTF
TRBJ2-3 TRBV4-3 . . 16 TGCGCCAGCAGCCAAGAAAACGCCCGGGGGATAGATACGCAGTATTTT CASSQENARGIDTQYF
TRBJ1-1 TRBV7-9 . . 11 TGTGCCAGCAGCTTAGCTCTGGAGGCTTTCTTT CASSLALEAFF
TRBJ1-2 TRBV11-2 . . 15 TGTGCCAGCAGCGTTACAGGGAGTGCTAACTATGGCTACACCTTC CASSVTGSANYGYTF
TRBJ2-7 TRBV6-6 . . 15 TGTGCCAGCAGCCCTGGCCAGGGGATGACCTACGAGCAGTACTTC CASSPGQGMTYEQYF
TRBJ2-3 TRBV9 . . 16 TGTGCCAGCAGCGTAGGCCCTAGCGAAAACACAGATACGCAGTATTTT CASSVGPSENTDTQYF
TRBJ1-1 TRBV18 TRBD1 once 13 TGTGCCAGCTCATCCGACAGGGGTACTGAAGCTTTCTTT CASSSDRGTEAFF
TRBJ1-1 TRBV5-8 . . 15 TGTGCCAGCAGCCGGGTTGGAGGTAAGAACACTGAAGCTTTCTTT CASSRVGGKNTEAFF
TRBJ2-3 TRBV6-2/TRBV6-3 . once 14 TGTGCCAGCAGTTACTCGGCTAGCGCGGATACGCAGTATTTT CASSYSASADTQYF
TRBJ2-3 TRBV27 TRBD2 . 15 TGTGCCAGCAGCCTACTAGCGGGGTACACAGATACGCAGTATTTT CASSLLAGYTDTQYF